Sequencing of this TCR beta chain was carried out in a study of beta chain features in type 1 diabetes. Study-level findings and limits: Among patients with Type 1 diabetes, TCRB CDR3s were moderately but significantly shorter in every one of the four CD4+ subsets. A potential PCR bias toward shorter templates would be equal in patient and control samples. Cells with high TCR expression could be over-represented by cDNA sequencing.

Concerning this clone itself: The antigen is unknown.

This CDR3 comprises 11 residues. V dropped 3 bases and J dropped 11; count of bases not matched to a gene: 4. Germline V gene lookup returns CDR1 GTSNPN and CDR2 SVGIG (reference sequence). Expressed TCRB transcripts were sequenced after all isolated RNA was converted to cDNA. Measured with immunoSEQ multiplex PCR; TCRdb has only the in-frame clones, and not every one. The sample records about 180,000 clones, about 7.9% being singletons. The TCR was taken from a man between 18 and 35 years old with type 1 diabetes. The sequenced sample consisted of central memory CD4+ T cells from blood. The V and J genes are TRBV30 and TRBJ2-5; 9 nucleotides agree with TRBD2. The CDR3 nucleotides are TGTGCCTGGAGCCAGCGGGGGGTACAGTACTTC. Its translation is CAWSQRGVQYF. The full variable domain, its missing parts supplied by reference TRBV30 and TRBJ2-5, is SQTIHQWPATLVQPVGSPLSLECTVEGTSNPNLYWYRQAAGRGLQLLFYSVGIGQISSEVPQNLSASRPQDRQFILSSKKLLLSDSGFYLCAWSQRGVQYFGPGTRLLVL.